The 21 T cell receptor beta chains below were found in one sample sequenced in a study of T cell changes during pregnancy in multiple sclerosis. Generated by immunoSEQ multiplex PCR, the TCRdb table keeps only in-frame clones and is missing some. Among approximately 52,000 clones, 85% to 95% were seen once, and the ten largest hold about 0.94%. Sequencing was performed on CD4+ T cells from peripheral blood mononuclear cells, taken in the second trimester of pregnancy. Source of these receptors: a female donor in good health, enrolled as a control in a pregnancy study.

The chain recombines TRBV6-5 with TRBJ2-7; D is possibly TRBD2 (6 bases). The CDR3 totals 11 residues. Germline CDR1 is MNHEY and CDR2 is SVGAGI. Trimming stripped 6 bases from V and 4 bases from J, with 7 bases between. The CDR3 DNA sequence: TGTGCCAGCAGCGGGGGATACGAGCAGTACTTC. Translation gives CASSGGYEQYF.

The chain links TRBV7-3 to TRBJ2-3; 15 bases are shared with TRBD2. This CDR3 has 17 residues. Trimming at V came to 5 bases and at J to 3 bases, leaving 6 bases not matched to a gene. Looked up from germline, CDR1 is SGHTA and CDR2 is FQGTGA. In DNA form, the CDR3 reads TGTGCCAGCAGCGGAGACGGGACTAGCGGGAGGACAGATACGCAGTATTTT. Translated: CASSGDGTSGRTDTQYF.

The rearrangement links TRBV7-9 to TRBJ2-1; a weak D match, TRBD2 (5 bases). Germline V gene lookup returns CDR1 SEHNR and CDR2 FQNEAQ (reference sequence). The CDR3 is 13 amino acids. The V end lost 7 bases, the J end lost 5 bases, and 12 bases lay between the germline ends. This chain's CDR3 is CASKRTLDNEQFF. The CDR3 DNA is TGTGCCAGCAAGCGGACCCTTGACAATGAGCAGTTCTTC.

This chain links TRBV28 with TRBJ2-3, with TRBD2 matching over 11 bases. Germline CDR1 reads MDHEN; CDR2 reads SYDVKM. V gave up 6 bases and J gave up 1 base; unmatched junction bases: 3. The CDR3 extends over 15 amino acids. The CDR3 is CASSLSGRGTDTQYF. Here the CDR3 DNA reads TGTGCCAGCAGCCTTAGCGGGAGGGGCACAGATACGCAGTATTTT.

This chain uses TRBV30 with TRBJ2-4; D unclear. CDR3 length: 18 residues. Germline V gives CDR1 GTSNPN, CDR2 SVGIG (reference sequence). Deletions cut 0 bases from V and 0 bases from J, with 18 bases between. CDR3 sequence: CAWSVQSFGQLAKNIQYF. CDR3 nucleotide sequence: TGTGCCTGGAGTGTACAGAGCTTTGGGCAGCTAGCCAAAAACATTCAGTACTTC.

This chain links TRBV2 with TRBJ2-5; 11 bases map to TRBD2. V dropped 5 bases and J dropped 4; count of bases not matched to a gene: 6. The length of the CDR3 is 15 residues. From germline, CDR1 is SNHLY and CDR2 FYNNEI. CDR3 in DNA: TGTGCCAGCAGTCTCCTTCTAGCGGGGGGAGAGACCCAGTACTTC. This codes for CASSLLLAGGETQYF.

This chain joins TRBV2 and TRBJ1-4; D gene unclear. The CDR3 is made up of 13 amino acids. V was trimmed by 8 bases and J by 8 bases, leaving 15 bases between them. Germline V gives CDR1 SNHLY, CDR2 FYNNEI. This CDR3 reads CASGERWSEKLFF. The CDR3, as DNA: TGTGCCAGCGGGGAGAGGTGGTCGGAAAAACTGTTTTTT.

This chain joins TRBV2 and TRBJ2-1, with D hard to call. The CDR3 is made up of 14 amino acids. CDR1 and CDR2 from the germline V gene are SNHLY and FYNNEI. The V and J ends lost 7 bases and 8 bases respectively, with 18 bases between them. For the CDR3, the DNA is TGTGCCAGCAATGCGGTCAGCAAGGCCGATGAGCAGTTCTTC. It yields the protein CASNAVSKADEQFF.

The gene calls are TRBV7-6 and TRBJ2-5; 11 nucleotides line up with TRBD2. The CDR3 has 17 amino acids. V shed 5 bases and J 0 bases; nucleotides not matched to a gene: 8. The V gene's germline CDR1 is SGHVS and CDR2 FNYEAQ. The CDR3 loop reads CASSQYGTSGDQETQYF. In DNA form, the CDR3 reads TGTGCCAGCAGCCAGTATGGGACTAGCGGAGACCAAGAGACCCAGTACTTC.

This chain links TRBV28 with TRBJ1-2, with D perhaps TRBD1 (6 bases). V lost 9 bases and J 6 bases, leaving 17 bases between the germline ends. This CDR3 spans 13 amino acids. CDR1 is MDHEN, CDR2 SYDVKM, per germline. CDR3 DNA: TGTGCCAGTCGACAGGTCTCGTTAAATGGCTACACCTTC. It is translated as CASRQVSLNGYTF.

This chain links TRBV7-2 with TRBJ2-1, with TRBD2 identical over 7 bases. V shed 3 bases, J shed 3 bases, and the junction held 5 bases outside the gene matches. The CDR3 consists of 15 residues. Germline lookup yields CDR1 SGHTA and CDR2 FQGNSA. The CDR3 spells CASSLGLNYYNEQFF. The CDR3 DNA is TGTGCCAGCAGCTTGGGACTAAACTACTACAATGAGCAGTTCTTC.

The chain employs TRBV6-6 and TRBJ1-5; 7 positions agree with TRBD1. V shed 5 bases, J shed 3 bases, and the junction held 7 bases outside the gene matches. The CDR3 has 15 residues. Germline values: CDR1 MNHNY, CDR2 SVGAGI (reference sequence). The CDR3 is CASSGPGGNNQPQHF. In DNA form, the CDR3 reads TGTGCCAGCAGTGGCCCAGGGGGTAACAATCAGCCCCAGCATTTT.

This rearrangement joins TRBV30 to TRBJ2-4, with a weak D call TRBD1 (6 bases). The germline V gene has CDR1 GTSNPN and CDR2 SVGIG (reference sequence). This CDR3 contains 16 residues. Trimming removed 4 bases from V and 4 bases from J, with 20 bases in between. CDR3 in DNA: TGTGCCTGGATTCAGGGGACGGCAGCCCCTAAAAACATTCAGTACTTC. It is translated as CAWIQGTAAPKNIQYF.

This clone was observed a single time. CDR3 in amino acids: CACLGTSGRGGANEQFF. The CDR3 coding sequence is TGTGCCTGTTTGGGGACTAGCGGGAGGGGGGGGGCCAATGAGCAGTTCTTC. The rearrangement links TRBV30 to TRBJ2-1; 16 bases are shared with TRBD2. The V segment lost 6 bases and the J segment 6 bases; nucleotides outside the gene matches: 11. This CDR3 is built from 17 residues. Germline V lookup: CDR1 GTSNPN, CDR2 SVGIG (reference sequence).

This clone showed up just once. This chain connects TRBV6-6 to TRBJ1-3; D is unclear. Germline V gene sequence: CDR1 MNHNY, CDR2 SVGAGI (reference sequence). V dropped 6 bases and J dropped 7 bases, with 19 bases sitting between them. The CDR3 is 15 residues long. CDR3: CASRSLNEIHNTIYF. DNA of the CDR3: TGTGCCAGCAGATCACTTAACGAAATCCATAACACCATATATTTT.

The chain carries TRBV5-4 and TRBJ2-3, with D possibly TRBD1 on 5 matching bases. CDR1 and CDR2 from the germline V gene are SGHNT and YYREEE (reference sequence). This CDR3 is built from 16 residues. Trimming pared 5 bases from V and 3 bases from J, leaving 19 bases between. CDR3: CASRADSGPSTDTQYF. CDR3 sequence (DNA): TGTGCCAGCAGGGCTGACAGTGGCCCCAGTACAGATACGCAGTATTTT.

This chain links TRBV27 with TRBJ1-2; TRBD1 matches at 9 bases. In germline, CDR1 is MNHEY, CDR2 SMNVEV (reference sequence). Trimming removed 5 bases from V and 0 bases from J; junction bases left unmatched: 10. This CDR3 comprises 17 residues. The CDR3 DNA sequence: TGTGCCAGCAGTCGACAGGGGGAGCCCTTAGCTAACTATGGCTACACCTTC. Residues: CASSRQGEPLANYGYTF.

The genes are TRBV21-1 and TRBJ2-4; whether TRBD2, the table's D call, matches the DNA was not checked. TRBV21-1 corresponds to a pseudogene. The CDR3 covers 13 residues. The CDR3 sequence: CASSLTTRIIQYF. CDR3 coding DNA: TGTGCCAGCAGCCTGACTACCCGGATCATTCAGTACTTC.

This rearrangement joins TRBV5-1 to TRBJ1-6; D is undetermined. The CDR3 length is 15 residues. V was pared by 1 base and J by 11 bases, with 16 bases between. The V gene's germline CDR1 is SGHRS and CDR2 YFSETQ. For the CDR3, the DNA is TGCGCCAGCAGCTTGATGGTTTGGGAGGAGCCACCCCTCCACTTT. Protein product: CASSLMVWEEPPLHF.

The chain is built from TRBV7-9 and TRBJ2-2, with 7 bases fitting TRBD1. Per the germline V gene, CDR1 is SEHNR and CDR2 is FQNEAQ (reference sequence). V was clipped by 5 bases and J by 3 bases; unmatched bases: 9. CDR3 length: 16 residues. The CDR3: CASSVQTGPDTGELFF. In DNA, the CDR3 is TGTGCCAGCAGCGTACAGACAGGGCCGGACACCGGGGAGCTGTTTTTT.

V gene TRBV6-4 combines with J gene TRBJ2-1; 9 nucleotides align to TRBD1. The CDR3 runs to 16 residues. V was pared by 4 bases and J by 4 bases, with 8 bases of the junction left unmatched. Germline values: CDR1 MRHNA, CDR2 SNTAGT. The DNA of the CDR3 is TGTGCCAGCAGTGTCTACAGGGGGCTTTGGTACAATGAGCAGTTCTTC. It encodes CASSVYRGLWYNEQFF.